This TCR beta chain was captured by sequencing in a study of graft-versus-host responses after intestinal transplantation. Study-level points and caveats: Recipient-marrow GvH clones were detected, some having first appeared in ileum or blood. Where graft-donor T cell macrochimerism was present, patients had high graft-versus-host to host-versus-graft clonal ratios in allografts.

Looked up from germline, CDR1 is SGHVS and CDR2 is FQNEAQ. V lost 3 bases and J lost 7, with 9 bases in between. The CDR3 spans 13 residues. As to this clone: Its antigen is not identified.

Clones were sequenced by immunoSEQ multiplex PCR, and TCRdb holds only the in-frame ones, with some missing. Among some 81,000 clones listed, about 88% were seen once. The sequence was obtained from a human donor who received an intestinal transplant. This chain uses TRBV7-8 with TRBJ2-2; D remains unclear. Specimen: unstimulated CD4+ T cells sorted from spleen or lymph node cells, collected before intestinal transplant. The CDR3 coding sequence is TGTGCCAGCAGCTTCCTACGAAGCGGGGAGCTGTTTTTT. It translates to CASSFLRSGELFF.